This TCR beta chain was identified in a study of blood T cell repertoires in COVID-19. About the research overall: There were acute and convalescent COVID-19 samples, and they came from the United States, Italy and Spain. Sources were T cells, B-cell-depleted T cells, or PBMCs; the material itself was cDNA or gDNA.

Source study methods: Amplification from reference gene primers served as the basis for estimated nucleated cell counts. Clones were read by immunoSEQ multiplex PCR, and TCRdb kept only the in-frame ones, dropping some. The V and J calls and clone size were taken over from that table, and D and trimming were inferred from the DNA. The sample carries some 20,000 clones, about 90% recorded once. CDR3 length: 13 residues. Germline V CDR1 and CDR2: SGHAT, FQNNGV. On this clone: An end of the junction does not agree with germline; a read error may underlie this.

This chain joins TRBV11-2 and TRBJ1-1; 7 nucleotides align to TRBD1. Sequenced input: peripheral blood. The TCR comes from a human donor with active COVID-19. The donor label of this sample is uncertain. The CDR3 sequence is CASSLDRDTEAFF. The CDR3 bases are TGTGCCAGCAGCCTAGACAGGGATACTGAAGCTTTCTTT.